The rows below give T cell receptor beta chains drawn from one sample of a study of human T cells and chemical hapten exposure. TCRdb re-called the RACE reads with MiXCR, one entry per CDR3 protein. The sample yields around 120,000 distinct CDR3 sequences, about 14% seen once. Sequencing used whole blood, obtained in connection with sensitization to the hapten diphenylcyclopropenone (DPC). The origin of the receptors is a woman aged 18-29 years with alopecia areata. Some clones in this sample may be carry-over from other donors' samples. CDR3s include the opening cysteine and the closing phenylalanine or tryptophan. The D gene is left open where the match is weak. Clone size appears in some rows only: once, few, many, or a class for an expanded clone.

NA	TRBV7-9	TRBJ2-1	TRBD2	TGTGCCAGCAGCGATTCCGGGACTAGCGGGGGTTGGGAGCAGTTCTTC	CASSDSGTSGGWEQFF
few	TRBV7-2	TRBJ2-3	NA	TGTGCCAGCAGCTTACGACTGGTACGAAATACGCAGTATTTT	CASSLRLVRNTQYF
few	TRBV7-3	TRBJ2-5	TRBD2	TGTGCCAGCAGCTTAAGACTAGCGGAGACCCAGTACTTC	CASSLRLAETQYF
many	TRBV7-3	TRBJ2-1	TRBD2	TGTGCCAGCAGCCCCGGGACTAGCGTTTACAATGAGCAGTTCTTC	CASSPGTSVYNEQFF
few	TRBV6-2/TRBV6-3	TRBJ1-5	NA	TGTGCCAGCATAGTAGGGCGGCATCAGCCCCAGCATTTT	CASIVGRHQPQHF
few	TRBV2	TRBJ2-7	TRBD1	TGTGCCAGCAGTCTGGACAGGATTGACTACGAGCAGTACTTC	CASSLDRIDYEQYF
many	TRBV10-3	TRBJ1-1	NA	TGTGCCATCAGTAGCGCAGGGGAGCTGGGTGAAGCTTTCTTT	CAISSAGELGEAFF
few	TRBV4-3	TRBJ2-7	NA	TGCGCCAGCAGCCATAGACAGTCCGGGGAGTACGAGCAGTACTTC	CASSHRQSGEYEQYF
many	TRBV7-2	TRBJ1-1	TRBD1	TGTGCCAGCAGCTTAGACTGGGACAGGGGAGAAGCTTTCTTT	CASSLDWDRGEAFF
few	TRBV29-1	TRBJ2-3	TRBD1	TGCAGCGTTGCCGTAGGACAGGGGGCGACAGATACGCAGTATTTT	CSVAVGQGATDTQYF
few	TRBV24-1	TRBJ1-1	NA	TGTGCCACCAGTGGCCCGTCCGGGACGGGAGATCTCTTCTTT	CATSGPSGTGDLFF
many	TRBV6-2/TRBV6-3	TRBJ2-7	NA	TGTGCCAGCTCCTTCCCCGGGACACCACCCTACGAGCAGTACTTC	CASSFPGTPPYEQYF
NA	TRBV18	TRBJ1-1	NA	TGTGCCAGCTCACCGCTTGAGGCCACTGAAGCTTTCTTT	CASSPLEATEAFF
NA	TRBV5-1	TRBJ1-2	NA	TGCGCCAGCAGCTTGGAAGCAGGTGTGGGTGGCTACACCTTC	CASSLEAGVGGYTF
few	TRBV30	TRBJ1-1	NA	TGTGCCTGGAGTGTGGGCCTCATGAACACTGAAGCTTTCTTT	CAWSVGLMNTEAFF
many	TRBV7-9	TRBJ2-5	NA	TGTGCCAGCAGCCTGGAGGTAGCTAGCGCGGTGTCTGGAGAGACCCAGTACTTC	CASSLEVASAVSGETQYF
many	TRBV7-9	TRBJ1-1	NA	TGTGCCAGCAGCTTAGTCGGCGGCGTAGCGAACACTGAAGCTTTCTTT	CASSLVGGVANTEAFF
NA	TRBV12-3/TRBV12-4	TRBJ2-1	NA	TGTGCCAGCAGCCAACTGCGGGGAACCTACAATGAGCAGTTCTTC	CASSQLRGTYNEQFF
many	TRBV7-3	TRBJ1-1	NA	TGTGCCAGCAGCTTTAGTGAGGGCACTGAAGCTTTCTTT	CASSFSEGTEAFF
few	TRBV11-3	TRBJ2-3	NA	TGTGCCAGCAGCCTGGACATTTTCGATACGCAGTATTTT	CASSLDIFDTQYF
few	TRBV28	TRBJ2-7	TRBD2	TGTGCCAGCAGTTCTAGCGGGCTATCCTACGAGCAGTACTTC	CASSSSGLSYEQYF
few	TRBV29-1	TRBJ1-5	TRBD1	TGCAGCGTCCTGGAGACAGGGAATCAGCCCCAGCATTTT	CSVLETGNQPQHF
few	TRBV29-1	TRBJ2-1	NA	TGCAGCGTTGATCCTAACGCGAATGAGCAGTTCTTC	CSVDPNANEQFF
few	TRBV6-5	TRBJ2-2	TRBD1	TGTGCCAGCAGTAGGACAGGGGGTGGTACCGGGGAGCTGTTTTTT	CASSRTGGGTGELFF
many	TRBV6-2/TRBV6-3	TRBJ2-1	NA	TGTGCCAGCAGTTACCGGGATGAGCAGTTCTTC	CASSYRDEQFF